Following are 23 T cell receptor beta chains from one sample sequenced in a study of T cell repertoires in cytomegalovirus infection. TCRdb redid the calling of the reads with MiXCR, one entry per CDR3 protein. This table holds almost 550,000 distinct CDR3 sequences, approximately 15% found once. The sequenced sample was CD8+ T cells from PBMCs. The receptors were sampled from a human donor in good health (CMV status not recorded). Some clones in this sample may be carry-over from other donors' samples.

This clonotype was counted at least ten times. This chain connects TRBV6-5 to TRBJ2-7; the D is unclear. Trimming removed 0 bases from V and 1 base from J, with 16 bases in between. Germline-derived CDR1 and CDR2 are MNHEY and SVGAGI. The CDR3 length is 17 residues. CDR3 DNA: TGTGCCAGCAGTTACTCCCCCCGGCCGGCCGCATCCTACGAGCAGTACTTC. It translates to CASSYSPRPAASYEQYF.

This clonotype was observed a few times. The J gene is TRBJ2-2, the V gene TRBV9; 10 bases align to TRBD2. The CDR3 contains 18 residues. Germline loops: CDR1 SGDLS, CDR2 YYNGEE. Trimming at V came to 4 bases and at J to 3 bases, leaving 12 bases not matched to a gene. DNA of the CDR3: TGTGCCAGCAGCCCCCGAGGGAGCGGGAGGGCAGACACCGGGGAGCTGTTTTTT. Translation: CASSPRGSGRADTGELFF.

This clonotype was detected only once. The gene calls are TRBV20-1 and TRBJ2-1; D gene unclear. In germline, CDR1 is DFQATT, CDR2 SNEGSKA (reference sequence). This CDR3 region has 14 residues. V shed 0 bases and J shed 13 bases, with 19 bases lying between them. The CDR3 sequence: CSARDLMGGTNQFF. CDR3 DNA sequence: TGCAGTGCTAGAGATTTAATGGGCGGTACAAATCAGTTCTTC.

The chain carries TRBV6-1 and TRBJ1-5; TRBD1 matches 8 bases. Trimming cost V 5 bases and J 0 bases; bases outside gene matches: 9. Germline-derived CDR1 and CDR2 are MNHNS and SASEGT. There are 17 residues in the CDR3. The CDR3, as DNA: TGTGCCAGCAGTTTCCGACAGGGGAGGTATAGCAATCAGCCCCAGCATTTT. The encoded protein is CASSFRQGRYSNQPQHF.

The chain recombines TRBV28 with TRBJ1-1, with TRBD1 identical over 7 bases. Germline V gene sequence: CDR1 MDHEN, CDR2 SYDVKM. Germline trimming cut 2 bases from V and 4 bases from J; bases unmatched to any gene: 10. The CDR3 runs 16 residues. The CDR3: CASSLIAEGQLTEAFF. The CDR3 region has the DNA TGTGCCAGCAGTTTAATTGCGGAGGGACAGCTCACTGAAGCTTTCTTT.

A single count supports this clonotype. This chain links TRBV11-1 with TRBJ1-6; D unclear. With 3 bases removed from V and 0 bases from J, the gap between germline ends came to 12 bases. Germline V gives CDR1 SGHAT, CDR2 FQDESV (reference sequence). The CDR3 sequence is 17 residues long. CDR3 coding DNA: TGTGCCAGCAGCTTCGGACGGAGAAGCTCCTATAATTCACCCCTCCACTTT. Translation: CASSFGRRSSYNSPLHF.

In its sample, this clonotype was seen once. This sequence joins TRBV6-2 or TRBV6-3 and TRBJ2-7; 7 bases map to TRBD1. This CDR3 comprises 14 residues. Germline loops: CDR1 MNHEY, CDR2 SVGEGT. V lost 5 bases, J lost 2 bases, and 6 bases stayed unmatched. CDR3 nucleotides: TGTGCCAGCAGTAAGACAGGGCTTCCCTACGAGCAGTACTTC. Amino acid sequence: CASSKTGLPYEQYF.

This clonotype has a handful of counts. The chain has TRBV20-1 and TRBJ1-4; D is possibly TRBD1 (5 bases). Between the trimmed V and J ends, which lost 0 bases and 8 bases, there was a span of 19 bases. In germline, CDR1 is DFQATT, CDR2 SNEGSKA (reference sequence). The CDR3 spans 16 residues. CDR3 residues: CSARDREGWGEEKLFF. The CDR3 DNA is TGCAGTGCTAGAGATCGCGAGGGTTGGGGGGAGGAAAAACTGTTTTTT.

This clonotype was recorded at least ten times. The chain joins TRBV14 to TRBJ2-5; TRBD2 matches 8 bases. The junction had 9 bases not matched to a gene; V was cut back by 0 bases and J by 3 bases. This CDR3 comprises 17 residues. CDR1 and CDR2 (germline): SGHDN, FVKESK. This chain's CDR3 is CASSQDRGSGVEETQYF. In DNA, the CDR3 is TGTGCCAGCAGCCAAGACAGGGGTAGCGGGGTAGAAGAGACCCAGTACTTC.

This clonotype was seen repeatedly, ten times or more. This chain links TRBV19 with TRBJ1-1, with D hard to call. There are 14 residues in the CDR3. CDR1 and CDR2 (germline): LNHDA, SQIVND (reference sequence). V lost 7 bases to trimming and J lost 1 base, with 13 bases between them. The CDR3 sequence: CASNDGRSNTEAFF. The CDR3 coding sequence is TGTGCCAGTAATGACGGACGGTCGAACACTGAAGCTTTCTTT.

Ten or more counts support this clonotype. CDR3 DNA sequence: TGTGCCAGCACCCTATCGGGGTTAACTGAAGCTTTCTTT. It is translated as CASTLSGLTEAFF. The chain recombines TRBV12-3 or TRBV12-4 with TRBJ1-1; D not certain. V shed 7 bases and J shed 5 bases, with 14 bases lying between them. The CDR3 length is 13 residues.

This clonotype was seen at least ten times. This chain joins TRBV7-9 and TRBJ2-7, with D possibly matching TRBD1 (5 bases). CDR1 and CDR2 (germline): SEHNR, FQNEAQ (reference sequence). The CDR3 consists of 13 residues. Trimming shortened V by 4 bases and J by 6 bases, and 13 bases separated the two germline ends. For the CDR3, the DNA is TGTGCCAGCAGCTCAGGCAGGGAATCCGAGCAGTACTTC. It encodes CASSSGRESEQYF. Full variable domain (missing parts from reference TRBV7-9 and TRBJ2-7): DTGVSQNPRHKITKRGQNVTFRCDPISEHNRLYWYRQTLGQGPEFLTYFQNEAQLEKSRLLSDRFSAERPKGSFSTLEIQRTEQGDSAMYLCASSSGRESEQYFGPGTRLTVT.

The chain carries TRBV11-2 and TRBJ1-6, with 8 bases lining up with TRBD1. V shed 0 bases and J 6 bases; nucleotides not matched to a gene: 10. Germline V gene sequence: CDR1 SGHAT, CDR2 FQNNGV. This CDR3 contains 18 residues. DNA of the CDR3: TGTGCCAGCAGCTTAGATATAATTAATGACAGGGGTAATTCACCCCTCCACTTT. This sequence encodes CASSLDIINDRGNSPLHF.

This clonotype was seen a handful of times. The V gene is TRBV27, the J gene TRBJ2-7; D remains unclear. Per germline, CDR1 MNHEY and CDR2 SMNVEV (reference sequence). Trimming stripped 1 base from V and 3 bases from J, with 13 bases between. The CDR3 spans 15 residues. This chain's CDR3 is CASSLFRYKGYEQYF. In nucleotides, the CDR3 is TGTGCCAGCAGTTTATTCCGCTATAAGGGCTACGAGCAGTACTTC.

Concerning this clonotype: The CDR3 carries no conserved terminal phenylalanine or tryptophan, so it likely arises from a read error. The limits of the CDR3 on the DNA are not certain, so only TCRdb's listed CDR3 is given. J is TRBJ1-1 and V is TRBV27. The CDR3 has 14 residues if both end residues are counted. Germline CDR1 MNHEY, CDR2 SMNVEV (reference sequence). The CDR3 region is CASSLGGLNTVAGV.

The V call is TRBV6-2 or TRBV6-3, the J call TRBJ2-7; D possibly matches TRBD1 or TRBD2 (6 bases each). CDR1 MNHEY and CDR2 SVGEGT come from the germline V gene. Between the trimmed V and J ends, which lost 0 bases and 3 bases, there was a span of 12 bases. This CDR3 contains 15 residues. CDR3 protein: CASSYSRGALYEQYF. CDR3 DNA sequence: TGTGCCAGCAGTTACTCGAGGGGGGCCCTCTACGAGCAGTACTTC.

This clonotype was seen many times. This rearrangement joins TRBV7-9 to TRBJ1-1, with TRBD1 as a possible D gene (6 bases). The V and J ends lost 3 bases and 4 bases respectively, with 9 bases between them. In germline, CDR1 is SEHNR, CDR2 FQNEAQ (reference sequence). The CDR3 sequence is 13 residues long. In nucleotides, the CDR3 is TGTGCCAGCAGCTTCGACAGGAGCACTGAAGCTTTCTTT. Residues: CASSFDRSTEAFF.

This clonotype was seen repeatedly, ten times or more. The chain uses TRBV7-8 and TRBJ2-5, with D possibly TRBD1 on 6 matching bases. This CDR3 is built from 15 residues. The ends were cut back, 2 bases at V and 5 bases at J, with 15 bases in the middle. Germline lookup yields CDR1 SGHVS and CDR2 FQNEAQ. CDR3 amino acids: CASSLRTARTETQYF. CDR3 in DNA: TGTGCCAGCAGCTTAAGGACAGCAAGAACGGAGACCCAGTACTTC.

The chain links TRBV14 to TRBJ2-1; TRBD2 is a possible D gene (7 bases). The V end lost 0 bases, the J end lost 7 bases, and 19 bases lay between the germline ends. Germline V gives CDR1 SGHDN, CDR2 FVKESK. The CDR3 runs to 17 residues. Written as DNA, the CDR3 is TGTGCCAGCAGCCAAGAGGCCCGGGGGAGGGGGAGGAATGAGCAGTTCTTC. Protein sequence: CASSQEARGRGRNEQFF.

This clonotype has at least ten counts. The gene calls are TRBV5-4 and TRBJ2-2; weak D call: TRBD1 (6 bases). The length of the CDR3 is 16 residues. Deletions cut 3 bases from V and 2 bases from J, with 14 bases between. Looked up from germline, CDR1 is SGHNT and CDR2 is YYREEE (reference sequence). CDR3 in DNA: TGTGCCAGCAGCTCCCAGGGGTTGGATAACACCGGGGAGCTGTTTTTT. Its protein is CASSSQGLDNTGELFF.

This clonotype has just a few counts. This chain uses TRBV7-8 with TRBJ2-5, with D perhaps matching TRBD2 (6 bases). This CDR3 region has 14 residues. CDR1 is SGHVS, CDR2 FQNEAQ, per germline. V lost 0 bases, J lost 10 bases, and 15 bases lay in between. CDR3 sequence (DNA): TGTGCCAGCAGCTTAGCGATGGGGACTGTATTCCAGTACTTC. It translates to CASSLAMGTVFQYF.

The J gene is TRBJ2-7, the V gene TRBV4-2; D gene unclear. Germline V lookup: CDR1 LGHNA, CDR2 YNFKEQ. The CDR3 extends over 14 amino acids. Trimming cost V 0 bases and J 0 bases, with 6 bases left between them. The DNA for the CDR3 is TGTGCCAGCAGCCAAGATAAACTCTCCTACGAGCAGTACTTC. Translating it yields CASSQDKLSYEQYF.

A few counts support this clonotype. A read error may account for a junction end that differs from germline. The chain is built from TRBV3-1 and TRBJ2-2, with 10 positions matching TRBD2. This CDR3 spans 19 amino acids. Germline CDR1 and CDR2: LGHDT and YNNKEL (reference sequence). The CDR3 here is CASSQEETASGRIAGEPFF. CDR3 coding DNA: TGTGCCAGCAGCCAAGAGGAAACGGCTAGCGGGAGAATAGCCGGGGAGCCGTTTTTT.